This entry is about one T cell receptor beta chain. Its specificity is unknown. This specimen belongs to a study of T cell responses to AZD1222 COVID-19 vaccine. Regarding the study as a whole: Only a handful of people who got AZD1222 tested seropositive at baseline. Reportedly, nearly half of unique spike TCRs recognized epitopes outside B.1.351/B.1.1.7 mutations.

The CDR3 length is 13 residues. The germline V and J ends were trimmed by 2 bases and 1 base, with 5 bases remaining between them. Clones were sequenced by immunoSEQ multiplex PCR, and TCRdb holds only the in-frame ones, with some missing. The sample records 45,000 to 70,000 clones, about 90% being singletons. The chain combines TRBV12-3 or TRBV12-4 with TRBJ2-5; no definite D call. The sequencing used peripheral blood, collected 28 days after the second AZD1222 dose. The TCR was taken from an adult who received the AZD1222 COVID-19 vaccine. The CDR3 protein is CASSLSLQETQYF. CDR3 DNA: TGTGCCAGCAGTTTATCCCTCCAAGAGACCCAGTACTTC.